This is a list of T cell receptor beta chains from one sample in a study of radiation and T cells in renal cell carcinoma. Clones were read by immunoSEQ multiplex PCR, and TCRdb kept only the in-frame ones, dropping some. The repertoire consists of approximately 140,000 clones, with about 87% occurring once and the leading ten covering roughly 4%. The sequencing here drew on blood, taken from a patient whose treatment included radiotherapy and nephrectomy. These receptors were obtained from a woman in her 70s with renal cell carcinoma. The CDR3 runs from the conserved cysteine through the conserved F or W. Each record gives: clone size, D gene, J gene, V gene, CDR3 protein, CDR3 DNA. D genes are given only for firm matches. Size values are once, few and many counts, or a class for expanded clones, and some rows have none.

. TRBD1 TRBJ2-2 TRBV6-5 CASSYEGAHGGELFF TGTGCCAGCAGTTACGAGGGGGCCCATGGCGGGGAGCTGTTTTTT
. . TRBJ1-2 TRBV28 CVTESGRNYGYTF TGTGTGACAGAAAGCGGAAGGAACTATGGCTACACCTTC
once TRBD1 TRBJ1-4 TRBV7-9 CASSLWTGVDNEKLFF TGTGCCAGCAGCTTATGGACAGGGGTGGATAATGAAAAACTGTTTTTT
once . TRBJ1-5 TRBV25-1 CASSEGGGVHF TGTGCCAGCAGTGAAGGCGGGGGCGTTCATTTT
. . TRBJ1-2 TRBV9 CASSALQAPNYGYTF TGTGCCAGCAGCGCCTTACAGGCGCCAAACTATGGCTACACCTTC
few . TRBJ1-1 TRBV19 CASSIAPLPNTEAFF TGTGCCAGTAGTATTGCACCCCTACCTAACACTGAAGCTTTCTTT
. . TRBJ1-6 TRBV27 CASSLSRPGRGSPLHF TGTGCCAGCAGTTTAAGTCGCCCGGGAAGGGGTTCACCCCTCCACTTT
once TRBD2 TRBJ2-2 TRBV6-5 CASSLGVAGGRELFF TGTGCCAGCAGCCTCGGGGTAGCGGGGGGCCGGGAGCTGTTTTTT
. TRBD1 TRBJ1-2 TRBV30 CAWFGQGIYGYTF TGTGCCTGGTTTGGACAGGGGATCTATGGCTACACCTTC
. TRBD1 TRBJ1-1 TRBV9 CASSLTGGNTEAFF TGTGCCAGCAGCTTAACAGGGGGGAACACTGAAGCTTTCTTT
. . TRBJ2-2 TRBV28 CASSLGGPGELFF TGTGCCAGCAGTTTGGGGGGCCCCGGGGAGCTGTTTTTT
. . TRBJ1-1 TRBV5-1 CASSPFRRGSNTEAFF TGCGCCAGCAGCCCATTTAGGAGGGGGTCGAACACTGAAGCTTTCTTT
. . TRBJ1-2 TRBV5-4 CASSLDYRAYGYTF TGTGCCAGCAGCTTGGATTACAGGGCCTATGGCTACACCTTC
few TRBD1 TRBJ1-5 TRBV6-6 CASNIQGANQPQHF TGTGCCAGCAACATACAGGGGGCTAATCAGCCCCAGCATTTT
. TRBD1 TRBJ2-2 TRBV15 CATSLGQGGGSTGELFF TGTGCCACCAGCCTGGGACAGGGAGGAGGGTCCACCGGGGAGCTGTTTTTT
. TRBD2 TRBJ2-3 TRBV5-4 CASSLGGGRTDTQYF TGTGCCAGCAGCCTCGGGGGGGGGAGGACAGATACGCAGTATTTT
few . TRBJ1-1 TRBV20-1 CSARGGILAFF TGCAGTGCTAGAGGAGGGATTTTAGCTTTCTTT
once TRBD2 TRBJ2-7 TRBV19 CASRWLHGGGTYEQYF TGTGCCAGTAGATGGTTGCACGGCGGGGGGACCTACGAGCAGTACTTC